The entry that follows covers one T cell receptor beta chain sequence. This clonotype was seen a handful of times. Its antigen remains undetermined. No per-base quality is available; no much larger clone lies one base away. The CDR1 and CDR2 encoded by the germline V gene are SGHAT and FQNNGV. V is cut by 5 bases and J by 10 bases, and the space between the germline ends is 9 bases. The CDR3 covers 11 residues, taking in both the cysteine and the phenylalanine. The entry retains the CDR3 DNA only, 33 bases that are in frame from base 1. The sample is drawn from a study of T cells in Graves' hyperthyroidism and ophthalmopathy (dated by TCRdb to between 2017 and 2020). Concerning the study at large: Peripheral blood samples were taken at the time of initial diagnosis, prior to any treatment. A discovery cohort of roughly 100 patients, fewer than 50 with Graves' ophthalmopathy and 55 to 65 with stable Graves' hyperthyroidism, was used to find distinguishing TCR V-J signatures. Prospective prediction of ophthalmopathy was tested in an independent validation cohort consisting of 18 to 20 hyperthyroidism patients and more than 15 patients who later progressed to ophthalmopathy. For training and testing, the 100 patients in the discovery cohort were randomly divided in a 7:3 ratio. In addition, the study compared T-cell repertoires in thyroid tissue and in blood from a handful of Graves' hyperthyroidism patients. Once sampling was done, hyperthyroidism patients were given methimazole at a starting dose of 30 mg daily, whereas ophthalmopathy patients were given high-dose intravenous methylprednisolone. The paper describes TCR Vbeta CDR3 sequencing of 120 to 150 peripheral blood samples, made up of approximately 40 ophthalmopathy patients, some 76 hyperthyroidism patients and 17 progressor patients.

A patient counted as having stable Graves' hyperthyroidism if no progression to ophthalmopathy occurred over 18 months of follow-up. Hyperthyroidism patients were newly diagnosed, had a disease duration of under 2 months, and were aged 18 to 65 years. The study excluded patients with uncontrolled infections, other autoimmune diseases, pregnancy or lactation. Diagnoses were based on clinical symptoms, serum thyroxine and TRAb, thyroid ultrasound and orbital computed tomography. PBMCs were separated from about 10 ml of fresh peripheral blood using Ficoll-Paque density gradient centrifugation. Trizol reagent was used to extract total RNA, and RNA quality was then checked on an Agilent 2100 Bioanalyzer. The TCR beta CDR3 regions were amplified from the RNA transcripts. A first-round RT-PCR of the TCR CDR3 used the HTBI primer set with the Qiagen OneStep RT-PCR kit. The libraries were constructed in a second round of multiplex PCR and then size-selected and purified. Libraries were sequenced paired-end with 100 bp reads on an Illumina HiSeq2000. The study's processing was this. Raw data were processed with SOAPnuke, discarding reads with adapters, uncalled bases, mean Phred below 15, or no exact constant-primer or identifier match. High-quality paired reads were merged with COPE v1.2.5, and unique nucleotide sequences were defined as clonotypes. MiTCR v1.1 was used to align the clonotypes against IMGT TRBV, TRBD and TRBJ reference segments. The analysis was restricted to V-J combinations with a frequency above 0.0001, which together covered 99% to 99.2% of the repertoires. A TCS score was defined as the ratio between F50 (clonal expansion) and ExV (chaos), using BLOSUM62-based TCRdist between CDR3 peptides within each V-J. Welch's t-statistics and random forest reduced just over 500 V-J features to roughly 13, which were used in a naive Bayes classifier (R e1071). Clones were called with MiXCR by TCRdb after fastp trimmed the public reads at Q25, and only in-frame beta chains were retained. When rows share a CDR3 protein, they turn into one entry using the most common DNA and genes. The V and J calls were determined by TCRdb, not by the authors. The sample contains under 400,000 distinct CDR3 sequences, 13% of them found a single time. The top ten clones comprise roughly 9.2% of the sample.

The paper's findings and limits, for the study overall: In cross-validation, a model built on a 13 V-J signature told ophthalmopathy apart from stable hyperthyroidism with under 90% sensitivity and approximately 84% specificity, and in testing the same model reached 80%/75%. In validation, progression to ophthalmopathy was predicted by the model with 70.59% sensitivity and 72.22% specificity, a median of approximately 6.5 months before onset. Blood samples also contained most of the expanded thyroid clonotypes (frequency above 0.001), which suggests that blood repertoires may reflect thyroid immune responses. No statistical method was used to fix the sample size in advance, and group allocation was not hidden from the investigators.

The chain joins TRBV11-2 to TRBJ2-1; the D gene is perhaps TRBD2, from 5 matching bases. The sample consisted of blood. The TCR was taken from a woman aged 18 to 35 with Graves' hyperthyroidism. The DNA sequence is TGTGCCAGCAGCCCCCGAGGGGAGCAGTTCTTC. This codes for CASSPRGEQFF.